This T cell receptor beta chain was documented in a study of control samples from healthy donors and cancer patients. The assay was immunoSEQ multiplex PCR, and TCRdb's table has in-frame clones only and misses some. The table includes about 51,000 clones, over 70% detected once. Germline V gives CDR1 SGDLS, CDR2 YYNGEE. This CDR3 contains 15 residues. V was shortened by 6 bases and J by 0 bases, with 13 bases between the two germline ends. The V and J genes are TRBV9 and TRBJ2-1; D unclear. The sequence was obtained from a man between 65 and 79 years old in good health. Sequencing was carried out using blood. In DNA, the CDR3 is TGTGCCAGCAACGATGACGGAAGCTCCTACAATGAGCAGTTCTTC. This gives the protein CASNDDGSSYNEQFF.